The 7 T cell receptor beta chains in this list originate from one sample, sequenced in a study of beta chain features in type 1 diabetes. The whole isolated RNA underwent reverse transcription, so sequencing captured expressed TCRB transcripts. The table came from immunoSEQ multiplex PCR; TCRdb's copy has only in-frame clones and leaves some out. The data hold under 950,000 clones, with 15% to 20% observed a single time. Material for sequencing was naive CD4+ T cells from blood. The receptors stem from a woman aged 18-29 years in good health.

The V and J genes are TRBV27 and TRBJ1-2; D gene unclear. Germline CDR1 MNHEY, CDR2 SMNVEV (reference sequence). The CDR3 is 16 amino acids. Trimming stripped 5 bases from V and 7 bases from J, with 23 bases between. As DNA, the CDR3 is TGTGCCAGCAGTCCTCGGGGTGGGCCCGGATTTCGTGGCTACACCTTC. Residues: CASSPRGGPGFRGYTF.

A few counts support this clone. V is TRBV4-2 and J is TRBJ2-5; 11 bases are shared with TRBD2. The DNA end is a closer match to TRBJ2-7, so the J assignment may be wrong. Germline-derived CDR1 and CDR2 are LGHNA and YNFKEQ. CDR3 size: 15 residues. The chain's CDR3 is CASSQDTSGSYEQYF. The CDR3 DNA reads TGTGCCAGCAGCCAAGATACTAGCGGGAGTTACGAGCAGTACTTC.

DNA for the CDR3: TGCGCCAGCAGTGTTTGGCAGGGTGAAGCTTTCTTT. Protein product: CASSVWQGEAFF. The chain uses TRBV10-2 and TRBJ1-1; a weak D match, TRBD1 (5 bases). The germline V and J ends were trimmed by 4 bases and 7 bases, with 10 bases remaining between them. In germline, CDR1 is WSHSY, CDR2 SAAADI. The CDR3 has 12 residues.

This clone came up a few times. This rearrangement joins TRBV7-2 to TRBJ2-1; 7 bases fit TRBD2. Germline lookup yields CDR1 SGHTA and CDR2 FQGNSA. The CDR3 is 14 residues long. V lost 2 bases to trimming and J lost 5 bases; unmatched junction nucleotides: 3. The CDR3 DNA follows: TGTGCCAGCAGCTTATCTAGCGGAGACAATGAGCAGTTCTTC. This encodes CASSLSSGDNEQFF.

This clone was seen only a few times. CDR3 sequence: CASSLGTGGEAFF. In DNA, the CDR3 is TGCGCCAGCAGCTTGGGTACAGGAGGCGAAGCTTTCTTT. This chain connects TRBV5-1 to TRBJ1-1, with D possibly TRBD1 on 5 matching bases. Germline values: CDR1 SGHRS, CDR2 YFSETQ. CDR3 length: 13 residues. V shed 0 bases and J shed 8 bases, with 11 bases lying between them.

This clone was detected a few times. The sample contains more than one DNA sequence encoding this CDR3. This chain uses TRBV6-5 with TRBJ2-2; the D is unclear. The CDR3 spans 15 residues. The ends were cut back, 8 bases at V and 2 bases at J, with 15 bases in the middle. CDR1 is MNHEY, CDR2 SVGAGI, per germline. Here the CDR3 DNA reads TGTGCCAGCTCAAGGTCGGGCCTCAACACCGGGGAGCTGTTTTTT. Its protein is CASSRSGLNTGELFF.

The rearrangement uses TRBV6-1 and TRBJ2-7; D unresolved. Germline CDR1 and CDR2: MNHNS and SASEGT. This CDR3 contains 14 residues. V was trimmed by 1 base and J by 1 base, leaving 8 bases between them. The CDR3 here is CASSEVANSYEQYF. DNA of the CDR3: TGTGCCAGCAGTGAAGTCGCCAATTCCTACGAGCAGTACTTC.